The 16 T cell receptor beta chains below come from one sample, sequenced in a study of blood T cell repertoires in COVID-19. The assay was immunoSEQ multiplex PCR, and TCRdb's table has in-frame clones only and misses some. The data contain roughly 190,000 clones, roughly 91% of them singletons. Specimen: peripheral blood. These receptors were collected from a man aged 40-55 years with active or convalescent COVID-19.

DNA for the CDR3: TGTGCCAGCAGCCAAGCGGTGGGAGGGATAGATACGCAGTATTTT. Translated, it gives CASSQAVGGIDTQYF. V is TRBV14 and J is TRBJ2-3, with 7 bases lining up with TRBD2. V was clipped by 1 base and J by 5 bases; unmatched bases: 6. Germline values: CDR1 SGHDN, CDR2 FVKESK. The CDR3 runs 15 residues.

The chain couples TRBV9 to TRBJ1-2; a weak D match, TRBD1 (5 bases). The CDR3 length is 15 residues. The V gene lost 1 base and the J gene lost 4 bases, with 14 bases spanning the gap. Germline assignment: CDR1 SGDLS and CDR2 YYNGEE. CDR3 sequence: CASSVLSGAAYGYTF. CDR3 coding DNA: TGTGCCAGCAGCGTATTGTCTGGGGCCGCCTATGGCTACACCTTC.

The genes are TRBV29-1 and TRBJ2-5, with 11 bases aligning to TRBD2. Germline assignment: CDR1 SQVTM and CDR2 ANQGSEA. There are 20 residues in the CDR3. V was pared by 6 bases and J by 2 bases, with 23 bases of the junction left unmatched. The DNA of the CDR3 is TGCAGCGTGGTCACAATTCAGGGGAAGAGGCTAGCGGGGGGACAAGAGACCCAGTACTTC. This encodes CSVVTIQGKRLAGGQETQYF.

This rearrangement joins TRBV27 to TRBJ2-7, with D perhaps TRBD2 (5 bases). This CDR3 has 14 amino acids. Per germline, CDR1 MNHEY and CDR2 SMNVEV (reference sequence). The germline V and J ends were trimmed by 10 bases and 5 bases, with 21 bases remaining between them. CDR3: CATGSRLRIHEQYF. The CDR3 DNA is TGTGCCACTGGGAGCAGACTCAGGATCCACGAGCAGTACTTC.

V usage is TRBV5-1 and J usage is TRBJ1-1, with a tentative D call TRBD1 (6 bases). The CDR3 runs 20 residues. Germline lookup yields CDR1 SGHRS and CDR2 YFSETQ. V lost 0 bases and J 1 base, leaving 25 bases between the germline ends. The CDR3 loop is CASSLGLRGSGHLGNTEAFF. DNA of the CDR3: TGCGCCAGCAGCTTGGGTCTCAGGGGCTCGGGTCATCTTGGGAACACTGAAGCTTTCTTT.

The V gene is TRBV7-2, the J gene TRBJ1-5; tentatively, D is TRBD1 (6 bases). Germline V gene data show CDR1 as SGHTA and CDR2 as FQGNSA. Deletions cut 1 base from V and 1 base from J, with 8 bases between. The CDR3 is 15 amino acids. CDR3 sequence (DNA): TGTGCCAGCAGCTTAGGGGGGCGGAGCAATCAGCCCCAGCATTTT. Protein product: CASSLGGRSNQPQHF.

This clone was recorded once. The chain joins TRBV5-5 to TRBJ2-1; 8 bases are shared with TRBD1. The CDR3 totals 15 residues. Unmatched junction bases numbered 12, after V lost 4 bases and J lost 9 bases. Germline CDR1 reads SGHKS; CDR2 reads YYEKEE (reference sequence). The CDR3 reads CASSQGASSASEQFF. DNA for the CDR3: TGTGCCAGCAGCCAGGGGGCCTCATCAGCGTCTGAGCAGTTCTTC.

The rearrangement joins TRBV10-3 to TRBJ1-2; 8 bases are a match to TRBD1. The CDR3 extends over 15 amino acids. Per germline, CDR1 ENHRY and CDR2 SYGVKD. V lost 6 bases and J lost 6; bases outside the gene matches: 12. The DNA for the CDR3 is TGTGCCATCAGGGTCGGACAGGGAGGGTCAGATGGCTACACCTTC. Protein product: CAIRVGQGGSDGYTF.

The gene calls are TRBV24-1 and TRBJ2-1; 10 nucleotides agree with TRBD2. The CDR3 is 16 amino acids. Germline CDR1 and CDR2: KGHDR and SFDVKD. V shed 4 bases and J 8 bases; nucleotides not matched to a gene: 10. CDR3 sequence (DNA): TGTGCCACCAGTGAGCCCAGCGGGAGGGCCGTGTATGAGCAGTTCTTC. This gives the protein CATSEPSGRAVYEQFF.

This clone has a single count. The gene calls are TRBV2 and TRBJ1-4; D call uncertain. The length of the CDR3 is 13 residues. The germline V and J ends were trimmed by 4 bases and 7 bases, with 10 bases remaining between them. Per germline, CDR1 SNHLY and CDR2 FYNNEI. The CDR3 here is CASSAPPSEKLFF. As DNA, the CDR3 is TGTGCCAGCAGTGCCCCACCTAGTGAAAAACTGTTTTTT.

The chain combines TRBV3-1 (or the pseudogene TRBV3-2) with TRBJ2-7; D not resolved. The CDR3 runs to 15 residues. Germline CDR1 LGHDT, CDR2 YNNKEL (reference sequence). The germline V and J ends were trimmed by 0 bases and 2 bases, with 11 bases remaining between them. As DNA, the CDR3 is TGTGCCAGCAGCCAAGATCGAGGCCAGCCCTACGAGCAGTACTTC. It yields the protein CASSQDRGQPYEQYF.

V usage is TRBV5-4 and J usage is TRBJ2-5; 9 bases match TRBD1. The germline CDR1 and CDR2 sequences are SGHNT and YYREEE (reference sequence). Trimming cost V 1 base and J 4 bases; bases outside gene matches: 8. CDR3 length: 16 residues. The CDR3 DNA reads TGTGCCAGCAGCTTGCCTAGATTGACAGGGGGAGAGACCCAGTACTTC. It translates to CASSLPRLTGGETQYF.

The CDR3 DNA is TGCAGTGCCTTCCTTAGAGAGACCCAGTACTTC. Protein: CSAFLRETQYF. V and J are TRBV20-1 and TRBJ2-5, with unresolved D. The germline CDR1 and CDR2 sequences are DFQATT and SNEGSKA (reference sequence). This CDR3 has 11 residues. V shed 6 bases and J shed 4 bases, with 9 bases lying between them.

This chain links TRBV7-6 with TRBJ1-1, with D uncertain. V lost 2 bases and J 4 bases, leaving 11 bases between the germline ends. CDR1 and CDR2 from the germline V gene are SGHVS and FNYEAQ. The CDR3 consists of 14 residues. The CDR3 here is CASSLPPGPTEAFF. The CDR3 DNA reads TGTGCCAGCAGCTTACCCCCAGGCCCCACTGAAGCTTTCTTT. Supplemented by reference TRBV7-6 and TRBJ1-1, the full variable domain reads GAGVSQSPRYKVTKRGQDVALRCDPISGHVSLYWYRQALGQGPEFLTYFNYEAQQDKSGLPNDRFSAERPEGSISTLTIQRTEQRDSAMYRCASSLPPGPTEAFFGQGTRLTVV.

CDR3 nucleotide sequence: TGTGCCAGCAGCTCACGCCGACGGGGGGGAGCTGGAAACACCATATATTTT. Protein product: CASSSRRRGGAGNTIYF. This sequence joins TRBV27 and TRBJ1-3; possible D gene TRBD1, 5 bases. Trimming left V 6 bases short and J 2 bases short, with 20 bases between. Looked up from germline, CDR1 is MNHEY and CDR2 is SMNVEV (reference sequence). The length of the CDR3 is 17 residues.

This rearrangement joins TRBV7-2 to TRBJ2-3, with a tentative D call TRBD1 (5 bases). The V end lost 1 base, the J end lost 6 bases, and 17 bases lay between the germline ends. This CDR3 has 16 residues. In germline, CDR1 is SGHTA, CDR2 FQGNSA. The CDR3 protein is CASSLVLQVVADTQYF. The CDR3 region has the DNA TGTGCCAGCAGCTTAGTGTTACAGGTAGTGGCGGATACGCAGTATTTT.